The source of this T cell receptor beta chain is a study of blood T cells in healthy people across ages. Primed by a sample-barcoded 5' primer and a J-beta primer mix, a second PCR proceeded for about 7 to 11 cycles. Each cDNA molecule was tagged by a template-switch adaptor that had 12 random nucleotides. One entry per CDR3 protein results from TCRdb running MiXCR on the 5' RACE reads. This sample has approximately 790,000 distinct CDR3 sequences; under 80% occur once, and the top ten carry about a quarter. The CDR3 loop spans 12 amino acids. CDR1 and CDR2 (germline): SGHTA, FQGNSA. V was pared by 6 bases and J by 7 bases, with 12 bases between. Researchers isolated at least 6.5 million PBMCs per sample.

The rearrangement joins TRBV7-2 to TRBJ1-1, with no clear D. Sequenced: blood. The clonotype comes from a man in his thirties or forties in good health. CDR3 protein: CASSFDLGEAFF. In nucleotides, the CDR3 is TGTGCCAGCAGTTTTGATCTGGGTGAAGCTTTCTTT.